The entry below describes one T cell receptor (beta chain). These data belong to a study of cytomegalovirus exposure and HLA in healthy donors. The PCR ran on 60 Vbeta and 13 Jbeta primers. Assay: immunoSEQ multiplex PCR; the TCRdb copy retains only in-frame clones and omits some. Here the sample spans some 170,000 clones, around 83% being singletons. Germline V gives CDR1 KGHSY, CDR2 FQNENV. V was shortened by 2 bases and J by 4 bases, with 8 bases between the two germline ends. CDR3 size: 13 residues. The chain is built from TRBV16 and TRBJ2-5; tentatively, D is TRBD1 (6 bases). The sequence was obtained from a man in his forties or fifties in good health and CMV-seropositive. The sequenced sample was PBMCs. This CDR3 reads CASSQGTLETQYF. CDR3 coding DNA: TGTGCCAGCAGCCAAGGGACATTAGAGACCCAGTACTTC. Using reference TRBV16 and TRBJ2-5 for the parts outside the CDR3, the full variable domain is GEEVAQTPKHLVRGEGQKAKLYCAPIKGHSYVFWYQQVLKNEFKFLISFQNENVFDETGMPKERFSAKCLPNSPCSLEIQATKLEDSAVYFCASSQGTLETQYFGPGTRLLVL.